The rows below give T cell receptor beta chains drawn from one sample of a study of Ad26.COV2.S vaccination and SARS-CoV-2 variants. Profiling relied on immunoSEQ multiplex PCR, and the TCRdb table lists in-frame clones only, not all of them. This sample carries 450,000 to 550,000 clones, 70% to 90% of them seen once, and the ten largest clones take 1.5% to 2%. The sample consisted of peripheral blood, taken in a trial of Ad26.COV2.S vaccine versus placebo. These receptors came from a person aged 18 to 59 who received the Ad26.COV2.S COVID-19 vaccine or a placebo. Both conserved end residues are trimmed from each CDR3. Fields, in order: CDR3 length, V gene, CDR3 protein.

14 TRBV4-3 ASSQEIAGGLNEQF
13 TRBV5-1 ASSLEGRVTETQY
14 TRBV3-1/TRBV3-2 ASSHPPGSANEKLF
11 TRBV12-3/TRBV12-4 ASSPNTGIGYT
12 TRBV30 AWSVRGLPNEQF
16 TRBV4-1 ASSQGIRGTPAGYEQY
15 TRBV7-9 ASSFGVSGTVNTEAF
12 TRBV6-1 ASSEEQGVEKLF
15 TRBV4-1 ASSQPGQGGPRRGYT
12 TRBV2 ASSEQGRNEKLF
12 TRBV6-5 ASSYGIGVSPLH
12 TRBV7-2 ASSSGTANTEAF
14 TRBV6-1 ASSGLLGASTDTQY
10 TRBV12-3/TRBV12-4 ASALGLETQY
13 TRBV9 ASSARGDGYETQY
14 TRBV7-2 ASSPRFAGETGELF
11 TRBV11-3 ASSLSGVDEAF
11 TRBV5-4 ASKFRANTEAF
12 TRBV2 ASSDQGLNQPQH
13 TRBV28 ASSPPGTGRNSQY
14 TRBV14 ASSQGDGRSYNEQF
14 TRBV10-1 ASSESVFGLANEQF
13 TRBV3-1/TRBV3-2 ASSLPGTSGNEQF
11 TRBV18 ASSPDSYTEAF
15 TRBV9 ASSVRGTTGPNTEAF
14 TRBV28 ASSPNLDTLNSPLH
13 TRBV4-3 ASSPTIQGVYGYT
13 TRBV9 ASSVGSGAQETQY
12 TRBV7-9 ASSFDGSNQPQH
13 TRBV19 ASSFGPYSNQPQH
15 TRBV7-9 ASSLAGQGSLQETQY
16 TRBV4-1 ASSQDAWSRSVNTEAF
12 TRBV4-3 ASSPTRWNTEAF
15 TRBV7-9 ASSQPRDRLRNTEAF
13 TRBV7-9 ASSKPGTGSNTQY
12 TRBV6-5 ASSPGHNTGELF
11 TRBV6-5 ASRPQGNQPQH
13 TRBV18 ASSPDGQGNQPQH
14 TRBV19 ASSGTGGVGNQPQH
12 TRBV5-1 ASSFSTLAETQY
13 TRBV18 ASSPSATGNYGYT
13 TRBV5-8 ASSHAGTVYGGFD
9 TRBV5-1 ASSLKETQY
13 TRBV4-3 ASSQDLGGLTEAF
13 TRBV5-1 ASSFTGTSGYEQY
14 TRBV4-2 ASSQGQLGDNSPLH
11 TRBV5-6 ASSLTALLPLH
12 TRBV4-1 ASSGVAQGYGYT